The source of this T cell receptor (beta chain) is a study of response to subunit inactivated influenza vaccine (dated by TCRdb to the late 2010s). Study-level background: The study used deep quantitative T cell receptor repertoire profiling to track responses to a trivalent subunit inactivated influenza vaccine. Here is what the overall study found, with its caveats: The authors suggested that each seasonal influenza vaccination may recruit only a limited number of new T cells.

V is trimmed back by 2 bases and J by 0 bases, and the junction contains 2 bases that no gene match accounts for. In the germline V gene, CDR1 corresponds to KGHSH and CDR2 to LQKENI. The CDR3 covers 15 residues, taking in both the cysteine and the phenylalanine. Only the CDR3 part of the read is kept: 45 bases, read in frame from the first base. Receptor amplification or capture employed RT-PCR. Sequencing relied on an Illumina HiSeq 2500. The public reads were reanalyzed by TCRdb: fastp trimming at Q25, MiXCR alignment, in-frame beta chains only. Rows with a matching CDR3 protein are joined into one entry that keeps the most common DNA and genes. Present in this sample are about 620,000 distinct CDR3 sequences, 11% of which were seen just once. The ten top clones hold approximately 9.9% of the sample. This clonotype was seen at least ten times. This clone's antigen is unknown. Base qualities are not at hand, and no much larger clone is one base apart.

The same specimen was also included in a second study, on T cells expressing NK-cell markers. The second study reports: The TCR beta cDNA libraries were made using 5'RACE template switching, a step that added both a universal primer site and unique molecular identifiers. In sorted CD3+CD56+NKG2C+, CD3+CD56+NKG2C- and CD3+CD56-NKG2C+ T-cell subsets from roughly 8 donors, TCR beta-chain repertoires were profiled. Among the eight sequenced donors, seven were HCMV-seropositive and one was HCMV-seronegative. To restrict sorting to alphabetaTCR-expressing T cells, an anti-gammadeltaTCR antibody was added in several experiments. In 5 to 7 donors, the dominant CD3+CD56+NKG2C+ clonotypes were found to rank among the top 10 CD8+ clonotypes and to make up about 1.0-7.5% of CD8+ T cells. Those dominant clonotypes were again the most abundant among CD3+CD56-NKG2C+ cells in a few donors, at roughly 28.3-60.1%. It remained unclear whether the expanded NKG2C-expressing T cell clones were specific for HCMV antigens. The study sequenced eight donors, all healthy volunteers chosen at random: three men and five women. HCMV-specific IgG was detected in serum with a commercial ELISA kit to determine HCMV serostatus. Peripheral blood mononuclear cells were isolated from blood by Ficoll density gradient centrifugation. For six donors, bulk peripheral blood T-cell repertoires were additionally sequenced from unsorted PBMC. cDNA synthesis was primed from the TCR beta constant segment, followed by two successive PCR amplification steps. The libraries were sequenced on Illumina HiSeq 2000/2500, MiSeq or NextSeq, producing 2 x 150 bp reads. MIGEC was used to demultiplex reads and group the reads by UMI, and MiTCR was used to assemble and quantify clonotypes. To exclude erroneous sequences, any TCR cDNA sequence not supported by at least two reads was discarded. The tcR package was used for downstream repertoire analysis, and clonotypes were matched across fractions by CDR3 nucleotide sequence plus V segment. VDJmatch was used to annotate antigen specificity against VDJdb, with one amino acid substitution in CDR3 permitted.

This sample comprised PBMCs from blood, obtained on the day of vaccination. This chain is built from TRBV18 and TRBJ2-3; 7 central bases correspond to TRBD2. The source of this sequence is a man between 50 and 59 years old who received an inactivated influenza vaccine. Donor details come from another sample of the same person, matched by shared clones. The CDR3 protein is CASSPRAGSTDTQYF. The nucleotide sequence reads TGTGCCAGCTCACCAAGAGCGGGGAGCACAGATACGCAGTATTTT.